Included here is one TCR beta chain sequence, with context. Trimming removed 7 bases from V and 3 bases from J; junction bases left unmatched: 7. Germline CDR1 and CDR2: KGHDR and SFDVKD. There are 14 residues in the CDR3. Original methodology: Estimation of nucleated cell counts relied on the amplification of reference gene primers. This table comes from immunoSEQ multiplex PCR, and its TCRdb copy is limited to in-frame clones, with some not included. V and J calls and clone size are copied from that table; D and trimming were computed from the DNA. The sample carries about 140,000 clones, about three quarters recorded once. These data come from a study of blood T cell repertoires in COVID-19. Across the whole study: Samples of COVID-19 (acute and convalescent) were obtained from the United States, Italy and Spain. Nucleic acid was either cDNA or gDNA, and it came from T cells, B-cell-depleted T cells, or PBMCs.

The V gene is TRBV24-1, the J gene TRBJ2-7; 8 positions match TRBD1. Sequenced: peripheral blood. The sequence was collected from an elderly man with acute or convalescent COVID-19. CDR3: CATSESGGGYEQYF. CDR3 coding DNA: TGTGCCACCAGCGAATCAGGGGGCGGCTACGAGCAGTACTTC.